The 11 T cell receptor beta chains reported below all come from one sample, sequenced in a study of T cell responses to AZD1222 COVID-19 vaccine. This table comes from immunoSEQ multiplex PCR, and its TCRdb copy is limited to in-frame clones, with some not included. The profile shows about 86,000 clones, approximately 89% of them singletons. The material was peripheral blood, obtained on day 0 of AZD1222 vaccination. Receptor source: an adult in good health.

The chain joins TRBV3-1 (or the pseudogene TRBV3-2) to TRBJ1-4; 7 nucleotides align to TRBD1. From germline, CDR1 is LGHDT and CDR2 YNNKEL (reference sequence). The V segment lost 5 bases and the J segment 9 bases; nucleotides outside the gene matches: 9. CDR3 length equals 14 residues. The CDR3 DNA is TGTGCCAGCAGCAATGGACAGGTCGGGCAAAAACTGTTTTTT. This encodes CASSNGQVGQKLFF.

The chain employs TRBV6-5 and TRBJ2-1, with 10 bases lining up with TRBD2. J was trimmed by 2 bases and V by 0 bases; bases with no gene match: 1. CDR1 is MNHEY and CDR2 is SVGAGI in the germline V gene. The CDR3 has 16 amino acids. Here the CDR3 DNA reads TGTGCCAGCAGTTACTCGAGCGGGGGGGCCTACAATGAGCAGTTCTTC. Amino acid sequence: CASSYSSGGAYNEQFF.

DNA of the CDR3: TGTGCCAGCAGCTTAGGATCGGGGAGCAATCAGCCCCAGCATTTT. Its protein is CASSLGSGSNQPQHF. The V call is TRBV7-2, the J call TRBJ1-5; no clear D gene. Germline assignment: CDR1 SGHTA and CDR2 FQGNSA. The CDR3 contains 15 residues. Trimming pared 1 base from V and 1 base from J, leaving 8 bases between.

This chain joins TRBV5-4 and TRBJ1-2; no definite D call. CDR1 and CDR2 (germline): SGHNT, YYREEE (reference sequence). Trimming removed 3 bases at V and 4 bases at J, with 13 bases between. There are 14 residues in the CDR3. The CDR3 DNA reads as TGTGCCAGCAGCTCGGGTCTGCGAGGCTATGGCTACACCTTC. Translated: CASSSGLRGYGYTF.

The rearrangement links TRBV7-8 to TRBJ2-1, with TRBD2 identical over 9 bases. CDR1 and CDR2 (germline): SGHVS, FQNEAQ. The CDR3 sequence is 16 residues long. V lost 5 bases and J lost 0; bases outside the gene matches: 5. Here the CDR3 DNA reads TGTGCCAGCAGCCAATTTAGCGGGAGCTCCTACAATGAGCAGTTCTTC. Its protein is CASSQFSGSSYNEQFF.

CDR3 in DNA: TGCGCCAGCAGCTTGGACAGGCTGTACGAGCAGTACTTC. Translating gives CASSLDRLYEQYF. The chain links TRBV5-1 to TRBJ2-7; D might be TRBD1 (5 bases). V dropped 0 bases and J dropped 4 bases, with 8 bases sitting between them. Per germline, CDR1 SGHRS and CDR2 YFSETQ. The CDR3 is made up of 13 amino acids.

This chain joins TRBV11-2 and TRBJ1-3; D may be TRBD1 (5 bases). The CDR3 length is 15 residues. Germline V gene sequence: CDR1 SGHAT, CDR2 FQNNGV. V was cut by 2 bases and J by 0 bases, with 8 bases left in between. The CDR3 bases are TGTGCCAGCAGCTTACGGGGGAGCTCTGGAAACACCATATATTTT. Translating it yields CASSLRGSSGNTIYF. The complete variable domain, with remaining parts taken from reference TRBV11-2 and TRBJ1-3, reads EAGVAQSPRYKIIEKRQSVAFWCNPISGHATLYWYQQILGQGPKLLIQFQNNGVVDDSQLPKDRFSAERLKGVDSTLKIQPAKLEDSAVYLCASSLRGSSGNTIYFGEGSWLTVV.

This sequence joins TRBV3-1 (or the pseudogene TRBV3-2) and TRBJ1-2; TRBD1 matches at 11 bases. J lost 0 bases, V lost 3 bases, and 9 bases had no gene match. Germline V lookup: CDR1 LGHDT, CDR2 YNNKEL (reference sequence). CDR3 length: 18 residues. CDR3 sequence: CASSHNRTGGLANYGYTF. DNA of the CDR3: TGTGCCAGCAGCCACAACAGGACAGGGGGCTTAGCTAACTATGGCTACACCTTC.

The rearrangement links TRBV7-2 to TRBJ1-5, with a tentative D call TRBD1 (6 bases). V was pared by 5 bases and J by 4 bases, with 9 bases between. The CDR3 contains 13 residues. Germline CDR1 is SGHTA and CDR2 is FQGNSA. As DNA, the CDR3 is TGTGCCAGCAGCCCTCAGGGGAATCAGCCCCAGCATTTT. Amino acids: CASSPQGNQPQHF. The entire variable domain, with the rest obtained from reference TRBV7-2 and TRBJ1-5, is as follows: GAGVSQSPSNKVTEKGKDVELRCDPISGHTALYWYRQSLGQGLEFLIYFQGNSAPDKSGLPSDRFSAERTGGSVSTLTIQRTQQEDSAVYLCASSPQGNQPQHFGDGTRLSIL.

The rearrangement uses TRBV3-1 (or the pseudogene TRBV3-2) and TRBJ1-2, with no clear D. The ends were cut back, 6 bases at V and 2 bases at J, with 10 bases in the middle. Per germline, CDR1 LGHDT and CDR2 YNNKEL (reference sequence). The CDR3 sequence is 13 residues long. The CDR3 DNA reads as TGTGCCAGCAGTCCTCGGGAAAACTATGGCTACACCTTC. Amino acids: CASSPRENYGYTF.

This sequence joins TRBV19 and TRBJ1-5, with D unclear. The ends were cut back, 0 bases at V and 11 bases at J, with 14 bases in the middle. The CDR3 loop spans 14 amino acids. Germline V gene data show CDR1 as LNHDA and CDR2 as SQIVND (reference sequence). The CDR3 DNA reads as TGTGCCAGTAGTATAGATCTGCCGGCTTCGGCCCAGCATTTT. It codes for CASSIDLPASAQHF.